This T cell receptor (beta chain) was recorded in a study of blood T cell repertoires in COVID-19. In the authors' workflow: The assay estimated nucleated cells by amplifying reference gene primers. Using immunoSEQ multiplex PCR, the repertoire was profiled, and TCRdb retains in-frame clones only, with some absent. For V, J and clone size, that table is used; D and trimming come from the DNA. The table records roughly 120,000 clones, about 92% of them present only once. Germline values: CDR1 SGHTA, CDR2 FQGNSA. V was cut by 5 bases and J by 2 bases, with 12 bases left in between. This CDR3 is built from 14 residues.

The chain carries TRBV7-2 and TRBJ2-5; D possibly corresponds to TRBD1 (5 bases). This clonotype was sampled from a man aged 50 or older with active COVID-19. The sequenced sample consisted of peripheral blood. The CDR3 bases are TGTGCCAGCAGCCAACTCACAGGTCAAGAGACCCAGTACTTC. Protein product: CASSQLTGQETQYF.